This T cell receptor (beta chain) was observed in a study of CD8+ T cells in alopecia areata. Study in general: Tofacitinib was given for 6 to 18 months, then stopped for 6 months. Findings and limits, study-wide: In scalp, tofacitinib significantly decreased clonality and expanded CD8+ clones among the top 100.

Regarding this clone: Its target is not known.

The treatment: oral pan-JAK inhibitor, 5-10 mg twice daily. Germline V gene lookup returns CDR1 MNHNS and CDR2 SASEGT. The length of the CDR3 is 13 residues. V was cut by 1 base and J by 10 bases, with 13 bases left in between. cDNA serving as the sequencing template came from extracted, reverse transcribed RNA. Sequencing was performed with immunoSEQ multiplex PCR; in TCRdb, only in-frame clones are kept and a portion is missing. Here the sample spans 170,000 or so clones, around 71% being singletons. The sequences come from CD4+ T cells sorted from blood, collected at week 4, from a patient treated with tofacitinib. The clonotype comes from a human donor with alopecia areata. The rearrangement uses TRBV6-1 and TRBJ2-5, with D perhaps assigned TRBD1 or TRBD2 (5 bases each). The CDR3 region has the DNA TGTGCCAGCAGTGAAGAAATGGGGGTGAACCAGTACTTC. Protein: CASSEEMGVNQYF.